This TCR beta chain was sequenced during a study of T cell responses to AZD1222 COVID-19 vaccine. General study findings and limits: The study sampled repertoires only after the peak T cell response. Clonal diversity was possibly underestimated, and white British individuals and females predominated among donors. Baseline seropositivity characterized only a handful of AZD1222 recipients. Variant regions that are unmutated are reportedly the target of nearly half of spike-specific TCRs.

Remarks on this clone: What it binds is unknown.

The CDR3 loop spans 14 amino acids. V lost 11 bases, J lost 0 bases, and 11 bases lay in between. Germline V gene data show CDR1 as LNHDA and CDR2 as SQIVND (reference sequence). The assay was immunoSEQ multiplex PCR, and TCRdb's table has in-frame clones only and misses some. The sample consists of about 110,000 clones, 91% of them appearing once. Specimen: peripheral blood, collected on day 0 of AZD1222 vaccination. The TCR sequence derives from an adult in good health. The genes are TRBV19 and TRBJ2-6, with D unclear. The CDR3 nucleotides read TGTGCCGCCGGACGTTACTCTGGGGCCAACGTCCTGACTTTC. This sequence encodes CAAGRYSGANVLTF.